A selection of T cell receptor beta chains follows, all from one sample in a study of Graves' ophthalmopathy and Graves' hyperthyroidism. Using its own MiXCR run on the multiplex PCR reads, TCRdb lists one record per CDR3 protein. The table shows roughly 610,000 distinct CDR3 sequences, with approximately 21% occurring only once. Input material: peripheral blood. The origin of the receptors is a woman aged 18-30 years with stable Graves' hyperthyroidism. Some clones in this sample may be carry-over from other donors' samples. Each CDR3 is given with its conserved first and last residue. A D gene is named only where the DNA matches it firmly. Clone size is not always given. Where it is, it says once, few, many or a class for expanded clones.

V	J	size	D	CDR3	DNA
TRBV6-5	TRBJ1-1	NA	NA	CASSYNPGANTEAFF	TGTGCCAGCAGTTACAACCCAGGGGCCAACACTGAAGCTTTCTTT
TRBV19	TRBJ2-2	many	TRBD1	CASSVRDRGYTGELFF	TGTGCCAGTAGTGTCCGGGACAGGGGATACACCGGGGAGCTGTTTTTT
TRBV6-1	TRBJ2-7	many	NA	CASSPGVVGPYEQYF	TGTGCCAGCAGCCCCGGCGTGGTGGGGCCCTACGAGCAGTACTTC
TRBV29-1	TRBJ2-7	many	NA	CSVATGTYEQYF	TGCAGCGTTGCGACAGGAACCTACGAGCAGTACTTC
TRBV10-1	TRBJ2-2	many	NA	CASSEEVTPGELFF	TGCGCCAGCAGTGAGGAAGTCACCCCCGGGGAGCTGTTTTTT
TRBV2	TRBJ2-7	NA	TRBD2	CASSVPGGENEQYF	TGTGCCAGCAGTGTCCCGGGGGGAGAAAACGAGCAGTACTTC
TRBV12-3/TRBV12-4	TRBJ2-5	NA	NA	CASSLTVSETQYF	TGTGCCAGCAGTTTGACAGTTTCTGAGACCCAGTACTTC
TRBV6-2/TRBV6-3	TRBJ2-7	many	TRBD2	CASSPPGLPYEQYF	TGTGCCAGCAGCCCTCCGGGACTACCCTACGAGCAGTACTTC
TRBV12-3/TRBV12-4	TRBJ1-5	many	NA	CASSFEAGGQPQHF	TGTGCCAGCAGTTTTGAGGCAGGTGGTCAGCCCCAGCATTTT
TRBV12-3/TRBV12-4	TRBJ1-1	NA	NA	CASIPPVRGLNTEAFF	TGTGCCAGCATACCGCCAGTGAGGGGGTTGAACACTGAAGCTTTCTTT
TRBV5-1	TRBJ2-7	few	NA	CASSLESEYYEQYF	TGCGCCAGCAGCTTGGAGTCAGAGTACTACGAGCAGTACTTC
TRBV5-1	TRBJ1-6	many	TRBD1	CASSGGQGGSSPLHF	TGCGCCAGCAGCGGGGGACAGGGGGGGAGTTCACCCCTCCACTTT
TRBV29-1	TRBJ2-4	many	NA	CSVEDPGRGHQYF	TGCAGCGTTGAAGATCCGGGTAGGGGACACCAGTACTTC
TRBV12-3/TRBV12-4	TRBJ1-2	many	TRBD1	CASSFRTGDGYTF	TGTGCCAGCAGTTTTCGGACAGGGGATGGCTACACCTTC
TRBV19	TRBJ2-7	once	TRBD1	CASSQQGAYEQYF	TGTGCCAGTAGTCAACAGGGGGCCTACGAGCAGTACTTC
TRBV6-1	TRBJ2-2	many	NA	CASEQNTGELFF	TGTGCCAGCGAGCAGAACACCGGGGAGCTGTTTTTT
TRBV18	TRBJ1-2	NA	NA	CASSPFTRQQDYGYTF	TGTGCCAGCTCACCCTTTACTAGACAGCAAGACTATGGCTACACCTTC
TRBV30	TRBJ2-2	many	NA	CAWSGQEVGELFF	TGTGCCTGGTCGGGCCAGGAGGTCGGGGAGCTGTTTTTT
TRBV12-3/TRBV12-4	TRBJ2-5	many	TRBD1	CATTTGGGETQYF	TGTGCCACTACGACAGGGGGCGGGGAGACCCAGTACTTC
TRBV6-1	TRBJ2-4	many	NA	CASSEKGGVGQLAKNIQYF	TGTGCCAGCAGTGAAAAGGGAGGTGTCGGGCAACTAGCCAAAAACATTCAGTACTTC
TRBV30	TRBJ1-2	few	NA	CAIQQGLGYTF	TGTGCCATCCAACAGGGACTTGGCTACACCTTC
TRBV6-1	TRBJ1-1	many	TRBD1	CASSPGTGDTEAFF	TGTGCCAGCAGTCCCGGGACAGGGGACACTGAAGCTTTCTTT
TRBV12-3/TRBV12-4	TRBJ1-5	NA	NA	CASSLEGLSNQPQHF	TGTGCCAGCAGTTTAGAGGGACTTAGCAATCAGCCCCAGCATTTT
TRBV29-1	TRBJ1-2	many	NA	CSVEGESGLDGYTF	TGCAGCGTTGAGGGGGAGTCAGGGTTAGATGGCTACACCTTC
TRBV20-1	TRBJ1-1	many	TRBD1	CSAVPFRTGGQAFF	TGCAGTGCTGTACCCTTCCGGACAGGGGGCCAAGCTTTCTTT
TRBV12-3/TRBV12-4	TRBJ1-2	many	TRBD1	CASSPGGKYGYTF	TGTGCCAGCAGCCCAGGGGGCAAGTATGGCTACACCTTC
TRBV12-3/TRBV12-4	TRBJ2-7	few	TRBD1	CASRLSSGQGHEQYF	TGTGCCAGCAGACTATCATCGGGACAGGGCCACGAGCAGTACTTC
TRBV20-1	TRBJ1-1	many	NA	CSASPREAFF	TGCAGTGCTAGTCCCCGTGAAGCTTTCTTT
TRBV25-1	TRBJ1-5	NA	TRBD1	CASSDSDRGNQPQHF	TGTGCCAGCAGTGACTCGGACAGGGGAAATCAGCCCCAGCATTTT
TRBV14	TRBJ1-1	many	NA	CASSQALYVKLFF	TGTGCCAGCAGCCAAGCATTGTATGTCAAGCTTTTCTTT
TRBV4-1	TRBJ2-5	many	TRBD2	CASSPEPGTSVVETQYF	TGCGCCAGCAGCCCTGAACCCGGGACTAGCGTCGTTGAGACCCAGTACTTC
TRBV20-1	TRBJ2-7	once	NA	CSASFPAYEQYF	TGCAGTGCTAGCTTTCCAGCCTACGAGCAGTACTTC
TRBV5-1	TRBJ1-1	few	TRBD1	CASSWDRGMNTEAFF	TGCGCCAGCAGCTGGGACAGGGGTATGAACACTGAAGCTTTCTTT
TRBV29-1	TRBJ2-7	many	NA	CSVSPGPYEQYF	TGCAGCGTTAGCCCTGGCCCCTACGAGCAGTACTTC
TRBV6-1	TRBJ1-6	NA	NA	CASSVTRMNSPLHF	TGTGCCAGCAGTGTGACGAGGATGAATTCACCCCTCCACTTT
TRBV19	TRBJ1-1	many	NA	CASDRGDLVTEAFF	TGTGCCAGTGATAGGGGGGACCTAGTCACTGAAGCTTTCTTT
TRBV6-5	TRBJ1-2	many	TRBD1	CASYGDRVRTNYGYTF	TGTGCCAGCTACGGGGACAGGGTGAGGACTAACTATGGCTACACCTTC
TRBV12-3/TRBV12-4	TRBJ2-7	NA	NA	CASSQTPYEQYF	TGTGCCAGCAGCCAAACACCCTACGAGCAGTACTTC
TRBV5-1	TRBJ1-3	NA	NA	CASSEQRGNTIYF	TGCGCCAGCAGCGAACAAAGGGGAAACACCATATATTTT
TRBV19	TRBJ1-1	many	NA	CASSPTGSPPINTEAFF	TGTGCCAGTAGTCCCACGGGCTCTCCCCCCATAAACACTGAAGCTTTCTTT
TRBV6-5	TRBJ1-2	many	TRBD1	CASSSTGQPYGYTF	TGTGCCAGCAGTAGCACGGGACAGCCCTATGGCTACACCTTC
TRBV12-3/TRBV12-4	TRBJ1-1	many	NA	CASIPMEENTEAFF	TGTGCCAGCATTCCGATGGAGGAGAACACTGAAGCTTTCTTT
TRBV4-2	TRBJ2-4	NA	NA	CASSQSLTGVAKNIQYF	TGTGCCAGCAGCCAGTCCCTAACGGGGGTAGCCAAAAACATTCAGTACTTC
TRBV6-1	TRBJ2-5	many	NA	CASKRQETQYF	TGTGCCAGCAAAAGGCAGGAGACCCAGTACTTC
TRBV6-5	TRBJ1-1	many	NA	CASSYTGQLNTEAFF	TGTGCCAGCAGTTACACGGGGCAGCTGAACACTGAAGCTTTCTTT
TRBV20-1	TRBJ1-2	many	TRBD1	CSARERTGANYGYTF	TGCAGTGCTAGAGAAAGGACAGGAGCTAACTATGGCTACACCTTC
TRBV12-3/TRBV12-4	TRBJ1-1	NA	NA	CASSLGGGVNTEAFF	TGTGCCAGCAGTTTGGGGGGAGGGGTGAACACTGAAGCTTTCTTT
TRBV28	TRBJ2-5	NA	NA	CASTGTVEVPTQYF	TGTGCCAGCACGGGGACGGTAGAGGTTCCGACCCAGTACTTC
TRBV29-1	TRBJ1-2	many	NA	CSVVSGVTHTF	TGCAGCGTTGTATCAGGGGTTACCCACACCTTC
TRBV30	TRBJ2-2	few	NA	CAWSVSGTFKAGELFF	TGTGCCTGGAGTGTTTCGGGGACATTCAAGGCCGGGGAGCTGTTTTTT
TRBV5-1	TRBJ2-5	few	NA	CASSLEGVWETQYF	TGCGCCAGCAGCTTGGAGGGGGTTTGGGAGACCCAGTACTTC
TRBV7-9	TRBJ1-3	NA	NA	CASRSTGSGNTIYF	TGTGCCAGCAGATCTACAGGGTCTGGAAACACCATATATTTT
TRBV28	TRBJ2-7	many	NA	CASSFLGTEGSYEQYF	TGTGCCAGCAGTTTCCTCGGGACGGAGGGCTCCTACGAGCAGTACTTC
TRBV6-2/TRBV6-3	TRBJ1-5	NA	TRBD1	CASRKGGTGERGNQPQHF	TGTGCCAGCAGAAAAGGCGGGACAGGGGAAAGGGGCAATCAGCCCCAGCATTTT